These T cell receptor beta chains were read from a single sample in a study of shared clonotypes between healthy human individuals. Only in-frame clones appear in the TCRdb table, and some are missing; sequencing was by immunoSEQ multiplex PCR. The sample has 2 million to 2.5 million clones, roughly 93% seen once. Sequencing was performed on naive CD4+ T cells from PBMCs. The receptors were sampled from a man aged 18 to 30 in good health. Some clones in this sample may be carry-over from other donors' samples. CDR3s include the opening cysteine and the closing phenylalanine or tryptophan. D genes are given only for firm matches. Clone size is not always given. Where it is, it says once, few, many or a class for expanded clones.

v_call	d_call	j_call	clone_size	cdr3_nt	cdr3_aa
TRBV2	.	TRBJ2-7	.	TGTGCCAGCACCCCGGTGGGAGGTGAGCAGTACTTC	CASTPVGGEQYF
TRBV30	TRBD2	TRBJ2-1	.	TGTGCCTGGACCGCGGGACTAGCGATCAATGAGCAGTTCTTC	CAWTAGLAINEQFF
TRBV5-6	.	TRBJ1-5	.	TGTGCCAGCAGCTTGTGGGGGTTTAGCAATCAGCCCCAGCATTTT	CASSLWGFSNQPQHF
TRBV5-1	.	TRBJ2-3	.	TGCGCCAGCAGCGTGACCCAAGCGTTCGATACGCAGTATTTT	CASSVTQAFDTQYF
TRBV5-6	.	TRBJ2-7	.	TGTGCCAGCAGCTTCCTATACGAGCAGTACTTC	CASSFLYEQYF
TRBV7-3	.	TRBJ2-2	.	TGTGCCAGCAGCTTAACCGCCGGCACCGGGGAGCTGTTTTTT	CASSLTAGTGELFF
TRBV6-1	.	TRBJ2-7	.	TGTGCCAGCAGTGAACGCGGCTACGAGCAGTACTTC	CASSERGYEQYF
TRBV20-1	.	TRBJ1-1	once	TGCAGTGATCGGGAACAGGGAAGTATCTTT	CSDREQGSIF
TRBV9	.	TRBJ1-4	.	TGTGCCAGCAGCGTAGGACACCGTAATGAAAAACTGTTTTTT	CASSVGHRNEKLFF
TRBV7-8	TRBD2	TRBJ2-5	.	TGTGCCAGCAGCTTAGGACTAGCGGGAACCTTACAAGAGACCCAGTACTTC	CASSLGLAGTLQETQYF
TRBV5-4	.	TRBJ2-3	.	TGTGCCAGCACTCCTGCCGTGTCGGGGGATACGCAGTATTTT	CASTPAVSGDTQYF
TRBV7-2	.	TRBJ2-5	.	TGTGCCAGCAGCTTACCCGGGTCCCAAGAGACCCAGTACTTC	CASSLPGSQETQYF
TRBV11-2	.	TRBJ2-3	.	TGTGCCAGCAGCTCCGATGGTAGCGGAAGAAGCACAGATACGCAGTATTTT	CASSSDGSGRSTDTQYF
TRBV30	.	TRBJ2-7	.	TGTGCCTCCAAGACTAATTACGAGCAGTACTTC	CASKTNYEQYF
TRBV6-5	.	TRBJ1-2	once	TGTGCCAGCAGTTACTCATCCCAAGGAATTTCCTATGGCTACACCTTC	CASSYSSQGISYGYTF
TRBV15	.	TRBJ2-5	.	TGTGCCACCAGCAGAAACAGGGCGGAGATAGAGACCCAGTACTTC	CATSRNRAEIETQYF
TRBV2	.	TRBJ2-2	.	TGTGCCAGCAGCCTAACCGGGGAGCTGTTTTTT	CASSLTGELFF